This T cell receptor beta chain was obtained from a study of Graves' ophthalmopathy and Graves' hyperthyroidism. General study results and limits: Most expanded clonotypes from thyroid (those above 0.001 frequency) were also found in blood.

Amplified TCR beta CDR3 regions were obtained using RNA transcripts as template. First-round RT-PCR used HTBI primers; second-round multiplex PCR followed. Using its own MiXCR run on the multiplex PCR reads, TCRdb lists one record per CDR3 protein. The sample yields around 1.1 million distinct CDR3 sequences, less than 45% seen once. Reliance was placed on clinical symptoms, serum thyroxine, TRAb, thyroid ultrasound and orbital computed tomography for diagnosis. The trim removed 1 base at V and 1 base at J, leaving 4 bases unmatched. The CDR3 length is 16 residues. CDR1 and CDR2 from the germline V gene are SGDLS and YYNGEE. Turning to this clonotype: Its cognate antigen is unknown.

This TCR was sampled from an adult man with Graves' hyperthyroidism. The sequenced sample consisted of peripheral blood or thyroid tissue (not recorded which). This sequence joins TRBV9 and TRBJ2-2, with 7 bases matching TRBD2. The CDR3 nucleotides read TGTGCCAGCAGCGTACTGCGGGGGAAGAACACCGGGGAGCTGTTTTTT. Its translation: CASSVLRGKNTGELFF.